This TCR beta chain was retrieved from a study of vaccination effects on CD4 cells after COVID-19. Study-level results: Common cold coronavirus cross-reactivity was shown by only 1 of 255 vaccine-induced clones in healthy vaccinees. In the late period after vaccination, infection- and vaccine-induced clones contracted markedly. Early post-infection timepoints were missing from the study, which also had few convalescent patients.

V was clipped by 7 bases and J by 1 base, with 13 bases between them. This CDR3 contains 14 residues. In germline, CDR1 is SEHNR, CDR2 FQNEAQ (reference sequence). A remark on this clone: What it recognizes is unknown.

Before any sequencing was done, the ViraFEST assay used viral peptide pools to expand antigen-specific CD4+ T cells. The culture ran for 10 days before CD4+ T cells were isolated. Absence of prior SARS-CoV-2 infection characterized the vaccine recipients, who showed negative nucleocapsid antibodies. Cultivation was performed at about 1.8 million PBMC per well with approximately 9 IU/ml IL-2 and 10 ug/ml peptides added. TCRdb keeps only in-frame clones here, not all; method: immunoSEQ multiplex PCR. The table shows 40,000 to 45,000 clones, with more than 60% occurring only once. The source material was CD4+ T cells from PBMCs cultured with HCoV-OC43 spike peptides, sampled before COVID-19 vaccination. Documented subset: HCoV-OC43 spike overlapping peptide pool stimulation. The chain has TRBV7-9 and TRBJ1-1; D is uncertain. This sequence was found in a human donor who received a COVID-19 vaccine. The CDR3 loop is CASTNGVPNTEAFF. In DNA, the CDR3 is TGTGCCAGCACCAACGGGGTCCCGAACACTGAAGCTTTCTTT.